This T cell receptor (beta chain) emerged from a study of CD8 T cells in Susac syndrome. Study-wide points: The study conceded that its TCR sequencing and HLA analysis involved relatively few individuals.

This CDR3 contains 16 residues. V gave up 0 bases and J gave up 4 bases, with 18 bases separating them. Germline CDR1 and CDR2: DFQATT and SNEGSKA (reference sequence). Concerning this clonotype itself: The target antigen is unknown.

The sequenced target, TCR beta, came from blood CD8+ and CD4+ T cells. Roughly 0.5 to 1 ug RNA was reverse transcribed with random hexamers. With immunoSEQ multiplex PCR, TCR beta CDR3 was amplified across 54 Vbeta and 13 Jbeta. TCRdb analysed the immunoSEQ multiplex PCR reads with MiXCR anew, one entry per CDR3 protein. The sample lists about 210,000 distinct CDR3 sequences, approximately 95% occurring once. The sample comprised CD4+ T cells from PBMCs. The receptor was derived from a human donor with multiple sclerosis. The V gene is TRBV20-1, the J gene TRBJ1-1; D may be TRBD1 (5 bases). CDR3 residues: CSARDQERGWGTEAFF. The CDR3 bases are TGCAGTGCTAGAGATCAGGAGAGGGGTTGGGGCACTGAAGCTTTCTTT.